The clone carrying this TCR beta chain was observed a few times. The target antigen is unknown. The data derive from a study of cytomegalovirus exposure and HLA in healthy donors. Broader study findings: Researchers reportedly found TCR beta sequences accurately predicted most subjects' HLA-A and HLA-B alleles. Presence/absence analyses assumed roughly uniform sequencing depth across donors, which may not hold. According to an earlier analysis, most TCR beta V segments yielded productive rearrangements about 90% or about 30% of the time.

CDR1 is LGHNA and CDR2 is YNFKEQ in the germline V gene. The ends lost 5 bases at V and 7 bases at J; junction bases unmatched: 11. This CDR3 is 15 amino acids long. It was with 60 Vbeta and 13 Jbeta primers that the PCR ran. The protocol was immunoSEQ multiplex PCR, while the TCRdb copy is restricted to in-frame clones and leaves out a portion. This sample has approximately 240,000 clones; 75% to 85% occur once, and the top ten carry roughly 2.5%. The study sampled nominally healthy donors, though unrecorded immune exposures were likely. The rearrangement joins TRBV4-2 to TRBJ2-7; 10 bases line up with TRBD1. The sequenced sample was PBMCs. The clonotype comes from a woman aged 55-69 years in good health and CMV-seropositive. Written as DNA, the CDR3 is TGTGCCAGCAGCGCGCCGGGACAGGGGTATGAGGAGCAGTACTTC. As protein: CASSAPGQGYEEQYF.